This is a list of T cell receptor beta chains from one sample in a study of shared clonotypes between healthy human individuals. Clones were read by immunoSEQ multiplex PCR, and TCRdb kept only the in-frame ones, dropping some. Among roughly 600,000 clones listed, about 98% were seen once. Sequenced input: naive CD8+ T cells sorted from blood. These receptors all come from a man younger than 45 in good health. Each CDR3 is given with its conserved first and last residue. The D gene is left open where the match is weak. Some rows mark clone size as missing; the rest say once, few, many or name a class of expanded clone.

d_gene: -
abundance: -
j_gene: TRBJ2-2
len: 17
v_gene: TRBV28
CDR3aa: CASSLNVRRSFPGELFF
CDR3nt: TGTGCCAGCAGTTTAAATGTTCGGCGCAGTTTCCCCGGGGAGCTGTTTTTT

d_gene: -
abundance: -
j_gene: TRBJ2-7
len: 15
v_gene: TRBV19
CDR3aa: CASSIEHSGVNEQYF
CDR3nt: TGTGCCAGTAGTATAGAACATTCGGGGGTTAACGAGCAGTACTTC

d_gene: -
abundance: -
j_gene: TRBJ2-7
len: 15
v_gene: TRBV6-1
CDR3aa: CASSEGTMTSDEQYF
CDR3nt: TGTGCCAGCAGTGAAGGTACCATGACCTCTGACGAGCAGTACTTC

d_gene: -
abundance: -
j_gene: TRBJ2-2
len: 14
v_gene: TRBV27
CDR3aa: CASSHGTSPGELFF
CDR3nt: TGTGCCAGCAGCCACGGGACTTCCCCCGGGGAGCTGTTTTTT

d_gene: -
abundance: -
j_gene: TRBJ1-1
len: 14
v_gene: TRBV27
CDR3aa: CASSSTLWNTEAFF
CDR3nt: TGTGCCAGCAGTAGCACCTTGTGGAACACTGAAGCTTTCTTT

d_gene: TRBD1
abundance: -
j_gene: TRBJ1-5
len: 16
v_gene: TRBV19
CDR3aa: CASSIETGWFNQPQHF
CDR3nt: TGTGCCAGTAGTATAGAGACAGGGTGGTTCAATCAGCCCCAGCATTTT

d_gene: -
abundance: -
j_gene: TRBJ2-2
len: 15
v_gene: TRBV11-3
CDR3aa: CASSPREARPGELFF
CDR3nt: TGTGCCAGCAGCCCCCGAGAGGCTAGGCCCGGGGAGCTGTTTTTT

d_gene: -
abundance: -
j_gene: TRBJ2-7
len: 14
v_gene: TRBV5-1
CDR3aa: CASSLQGLSYEQYF
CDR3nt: TGCGCCAGCAGCTTGCAGGGACTCTCCTACGAGCAGTACTTC

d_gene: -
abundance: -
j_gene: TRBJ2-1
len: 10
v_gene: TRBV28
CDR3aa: CASSTNEQFF
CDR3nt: TGTGCCAGCAGTACCAATGAGCAGTTCTTC

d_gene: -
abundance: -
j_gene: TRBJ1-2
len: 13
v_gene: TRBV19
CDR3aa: CASSIGAGDGYTF
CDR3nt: TGTGCCAGTAGTATAGGGGCAGGAGATGGCTACACCTTC

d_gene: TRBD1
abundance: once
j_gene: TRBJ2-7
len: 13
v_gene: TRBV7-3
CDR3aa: CASSRGLSYEQYF
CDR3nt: TGTGCCAGCAGCAGGGGGCTGAGCTACGAGCAGTACTTC

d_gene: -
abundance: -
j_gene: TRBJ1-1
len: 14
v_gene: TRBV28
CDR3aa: CASSLVKLNTEAFF
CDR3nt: TGTGCCAGCAGTTTAGTGAAACTAAACACTGAAGCTTTCTTT

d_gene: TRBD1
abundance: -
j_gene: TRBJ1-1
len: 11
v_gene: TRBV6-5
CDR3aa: CASIDRDEAFF
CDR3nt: TGTGCCAGCATAGACAGGGATGAAGCTTTCTTT

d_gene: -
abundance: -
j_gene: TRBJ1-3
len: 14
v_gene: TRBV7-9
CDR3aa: CASSRTSSGNTIYF
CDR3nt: TGTGCCAGCAGCCGGACAAGCTCTGGAAACACCATATATTTT

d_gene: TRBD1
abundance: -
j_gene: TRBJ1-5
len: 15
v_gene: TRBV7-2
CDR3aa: CASSFRQGLNQPQHF
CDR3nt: TGTGCCAGCAGCTTCCGACAGGGACTCAATCAGCCCCAGCATTTT

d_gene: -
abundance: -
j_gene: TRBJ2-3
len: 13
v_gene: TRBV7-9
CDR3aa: CASSAGSTDTQYF
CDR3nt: TGTGCCAGCAGCGCAGGTAGCACAGATACGCAGTATTTT

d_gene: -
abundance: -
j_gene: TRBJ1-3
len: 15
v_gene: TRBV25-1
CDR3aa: CASSGIGVSGDTIYF
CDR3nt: TGTGCCAGCAGTGGCATAGGAGTTTCAGGGGACACCATATATTTT

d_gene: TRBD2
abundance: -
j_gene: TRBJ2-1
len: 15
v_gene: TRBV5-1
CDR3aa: CASSLVREGGDEQFF
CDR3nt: TGCGCCAGCAGCTTGGTAAGGGAGGGTGGGGATGAGCAGTTCTTC

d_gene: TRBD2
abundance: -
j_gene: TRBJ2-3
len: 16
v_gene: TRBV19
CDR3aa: CASSTGLALSTDTQYF
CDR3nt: TGTGCCAGTAGTACGGGACTAGCGCTTAGCACAGATACGCAGTATTTT

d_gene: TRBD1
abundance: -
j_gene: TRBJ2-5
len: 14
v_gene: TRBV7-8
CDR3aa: CASSLGTRGETQYF
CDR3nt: TGTGCCAGCAGCCTAGGGACCAGGGGGGAGACCCAGTACTTC

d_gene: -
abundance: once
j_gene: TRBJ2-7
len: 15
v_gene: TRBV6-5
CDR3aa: CASSPWSGAEYEQYF
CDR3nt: TGTGCCAGCAGCCCCTGGAGTGGAGCGGAGTACGAGCAGTACTTC

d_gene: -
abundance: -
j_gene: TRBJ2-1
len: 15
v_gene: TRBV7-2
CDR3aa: CASSAGPLVGHEQFF
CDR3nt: TGTGCCAGCAGCGCAGGACCACTAGTGGGGCATGAGCAGTTCTTC

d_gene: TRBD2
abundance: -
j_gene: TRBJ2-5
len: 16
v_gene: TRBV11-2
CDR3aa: CASSLVAGGFQETQYF
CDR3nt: TGTGCCAGCAGCTTAGTAGCGGGAGGTTTCCAAGAGACCCAGTACTTC

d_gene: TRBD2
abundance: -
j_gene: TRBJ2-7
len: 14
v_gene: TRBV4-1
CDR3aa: CASNPLAGGPEQYF
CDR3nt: TGCGCCAGCAATCCGCTAGCGGGAGGGCCCGAGCAGTACTTC

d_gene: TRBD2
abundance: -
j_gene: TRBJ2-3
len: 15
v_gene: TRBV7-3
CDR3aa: CASSLTGGRGDTQYF
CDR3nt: TGTGCCAGCAGCTTAACTGGCGGGAGGGGAGATACGCAGTATTTT

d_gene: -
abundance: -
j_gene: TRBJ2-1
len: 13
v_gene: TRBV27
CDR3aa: CASSYEGYNEQFF
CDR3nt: TGTGCCAGCAGTTACGAGGGGTACAATGAGCAGTTCTTC

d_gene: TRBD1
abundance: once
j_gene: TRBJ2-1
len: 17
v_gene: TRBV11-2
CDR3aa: CASSLDRDGTGVNEQFF
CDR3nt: TGTGCCAGCAGCTTAGATCGTGACGGGACAGGGGTAAATGAGCAGTTCTTC

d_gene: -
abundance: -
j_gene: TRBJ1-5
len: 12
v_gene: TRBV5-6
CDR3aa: CASSLYSQPQHF
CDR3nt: TGTGCCAGCAGCCTATACAGTCAGCCCCAGCATTTT

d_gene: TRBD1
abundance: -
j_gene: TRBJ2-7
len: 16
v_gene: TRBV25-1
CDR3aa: CASSDHGQGAFDEQYF
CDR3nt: TGTGCCAGCAGTGATCACGGACAGGGGGCGTTCGACGAGCAGTACTTC

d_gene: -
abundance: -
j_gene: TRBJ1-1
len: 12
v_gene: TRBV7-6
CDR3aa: CASSLGRGEAFF
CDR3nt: TGTGCCAGCAGCTTAGGCAGAGGTGAAGCTTTCTTT

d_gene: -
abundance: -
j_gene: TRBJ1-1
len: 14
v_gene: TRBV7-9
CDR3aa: CASTSGPGDTEAFF
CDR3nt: TGTGCCAGCACATCAGGACCAGGGGACACTGAAGCTTTCTTT

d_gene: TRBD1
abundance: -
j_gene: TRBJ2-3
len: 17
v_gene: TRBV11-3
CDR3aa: CASSLATGQPGPDTQYF
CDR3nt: TGTGCCAGCAGCTTAGCTACGGGACAGCCGGGCCCAGATACGCAGTATTTT

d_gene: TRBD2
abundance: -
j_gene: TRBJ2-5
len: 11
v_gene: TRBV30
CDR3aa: CAWSGGETQYF
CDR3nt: TGTGCCTGGTCGGGGGGTGAGACCCAGTACTTC

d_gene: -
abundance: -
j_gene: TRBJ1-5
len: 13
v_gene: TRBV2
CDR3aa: CASSDSYNQPQHF
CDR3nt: TGTGCCAGCAGTGACAGCTACAATCAGCCCCAGCATTTT

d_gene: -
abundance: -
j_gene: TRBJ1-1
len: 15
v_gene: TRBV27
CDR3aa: CASSFACIVEILGFF
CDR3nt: TGTGCCAGCAGTTTCGCATGCATTGTGGAGATACTTGGTTTCTTT

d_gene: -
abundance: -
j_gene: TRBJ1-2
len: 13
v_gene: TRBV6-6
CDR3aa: CASSYGPNAGYTF
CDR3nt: TGTGCCAGCAGTTACGGGCCCAATGCTGGCTACACCTTC

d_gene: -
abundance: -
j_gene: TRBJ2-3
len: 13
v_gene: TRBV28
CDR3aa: CASRQISTDTQYF
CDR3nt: TGTGCCAGCAGACAGATAAGCACAGATACGCAGTATTTT

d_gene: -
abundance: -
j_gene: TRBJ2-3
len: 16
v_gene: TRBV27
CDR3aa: CASSPRPRGDTDTQYF
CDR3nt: TGTGCCAGCAGTCCTAGGCCCAGGGGAGACACAGATACGCAGTATTTT

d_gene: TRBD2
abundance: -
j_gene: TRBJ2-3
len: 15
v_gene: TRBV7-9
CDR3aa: CASSLFGGGTDTQYF
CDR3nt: TGTGCCAGCAGCTTATTCGGGGGGGGCACAGATACGCAGTATTTT

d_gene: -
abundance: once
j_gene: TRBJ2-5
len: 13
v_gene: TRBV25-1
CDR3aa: CASSNDGQETQYF
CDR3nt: TGTGCCAGCAGTAATGACGGACAAGAGACCCAGTACTTC

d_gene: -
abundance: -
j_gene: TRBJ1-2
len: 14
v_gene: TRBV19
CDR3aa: CASRPTGGVGGYTF
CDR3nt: TGTGCCAGTCGCCCGACGGGGGGCGTTGGTGGCTACACCTTC